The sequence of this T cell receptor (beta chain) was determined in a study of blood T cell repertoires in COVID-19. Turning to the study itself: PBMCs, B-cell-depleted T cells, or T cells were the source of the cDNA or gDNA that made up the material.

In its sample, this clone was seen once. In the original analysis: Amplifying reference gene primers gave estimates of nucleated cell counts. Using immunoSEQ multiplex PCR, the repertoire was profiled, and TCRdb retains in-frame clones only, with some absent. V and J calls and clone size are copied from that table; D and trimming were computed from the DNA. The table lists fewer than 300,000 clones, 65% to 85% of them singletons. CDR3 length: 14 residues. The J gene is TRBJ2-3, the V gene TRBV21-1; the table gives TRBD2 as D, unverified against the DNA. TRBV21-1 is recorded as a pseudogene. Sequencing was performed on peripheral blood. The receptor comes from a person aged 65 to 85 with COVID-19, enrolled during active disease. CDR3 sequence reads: CASRSRSSTDTQYF. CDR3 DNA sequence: TGTGCCAGCAGGTCGAGGTCTAGCACAGATACGCAGTATTTT.